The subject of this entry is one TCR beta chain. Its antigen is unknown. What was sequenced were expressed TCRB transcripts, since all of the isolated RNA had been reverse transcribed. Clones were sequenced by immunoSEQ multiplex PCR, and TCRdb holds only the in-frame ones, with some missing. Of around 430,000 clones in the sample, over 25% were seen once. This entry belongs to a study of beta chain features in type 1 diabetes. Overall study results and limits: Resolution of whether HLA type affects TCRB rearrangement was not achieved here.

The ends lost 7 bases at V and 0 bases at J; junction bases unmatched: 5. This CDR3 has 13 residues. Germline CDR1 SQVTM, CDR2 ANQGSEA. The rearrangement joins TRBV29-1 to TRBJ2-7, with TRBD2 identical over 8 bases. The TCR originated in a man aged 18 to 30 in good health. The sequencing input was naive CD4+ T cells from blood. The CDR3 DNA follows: TGCAGCGCCCGCGGGACTAGCTCCTACGAGCAGTACTTC. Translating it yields CSARGTSSYEQYF.